This T cell receptor (beta chain) was obtained from a study of response to subunit inactivated influenza vaccine. MiXCR, run by TCRdb on the RT-PCR reads, gives a single entry per CDR3 protein. The data contain more than 450,000 distinct CDR3 sequences, roughly 12% of them singletons. This sequence originates from a middle-aged man who received an inactivated influenza vaccine. This specimen was PBMCs from blood, taken on the day of vaccination.

The CDR3 here is CASSRGLAGGLTDTQYF. The CDR3 region has the DNA TGCGCCAGCAGCAGGGGACTAGCGGGGGGCCTCACAGATACGCAGTATTTT. The chain couples TRBV5-1 to TRBJ2-3, with 15 positions matching TRBD2. The J segment lost 2 bases and the V segment lost 4 bases, leaving 5 bases of the junction unmatched. The germline CDR1 and CDR2 sequences are SGHRS and YFSETQ. This CDR3 spans 17 amino acids.